The rows below give T cell receptor beta chains drawn from one sample of a study of T-cell reconstitution after alpha-beta-depleted transplantation in children. TCRdb analysed the PCR reads with MiXCR anew, one entry per CDR3 protein. The sample shows around 270,000 distinct CDR3 sequences, over 7% of them seen only once. The specimen comprised peripheral blood, sampled 360 days after TCRalphabeta/CD19-depleted stem cell transplant. These receptors were taken from a female patient aged 2 to 10 who had a stem cell transplant for Fanconi anemia, so the T cells may come from the graft donor. Both conserved end residues are part of each CDR3. Each record gives: V gene, clone size, D gene, J gene, CDR3 DNA, CDR3 protein. The D gene is left open where the match is weak. Only part of the rows carry a size: once, few, many, or a class if the clone is expanded.

v_gene: TRBV20-1; abundance: few; d_gene: TRBD1; j_gene: TRBJ2-2; CDR3nt: TGCAGTGCTAGAGATTTTACCGGGACAGGGGGCACCGGGGAGCTGTTTTTT; CDR3aa: CSARDFTGTGGTGELFF
v_gene: TRBV6-1; abundance: .; d_gene: .; j_gene: TRBJ1-5; CDR3nt: TGTGCCAGCAGTGAGCTCCGGGACAGCAATCAGCCCCAGCATTTT; CDR3aa: CASSELRDSNQPQHF
v_gene: TRBV29-1; abundance: many; d_gene: TRBD1; j_gene: TRBJ2-7; CDR3nt: TGCAGCGTTAAGCCAGGGGGCCCTCCCTACGAGCAGTACTTC; CDR3aa: CSVKPGGPPYEQYF
v_gene: TRBV11-2; abundance: many; d_gene: .; j_gene: TRBJ1-2; CDR3nt: TGTGCCAGCAGCCTAGACAGGCATTCTGGCTACACCTTC; CDR3aa: CASSLDRHSGYTF
v_gene: TRBV28; abundance: few; d_gene: .; j_gene: TRBJ1-2; CDR3nt: TGTGCCAGCAGTCATGACGGCCTCCCGAACTATGGCTACACCTTC; CDR3aa: CASSHDGLPNYGYTF
v_gene: TRBV5-1; abundance: many; d_gene: TRBD1; j_gene: TRBJ2-7; CDR3nt: TGCGCCAGCAGCTTAGCGACAGGGGGCGCGTCCCTAACCGAGCAGTACTTC; CDR3aa: CASSLATGGASLTEQYF
v_gene: TRBV6-1; abundance: .; d_gene: TRBD1; j_gene: TRBJ1-1; CDR3nt: TGTGCCAGCAGTGTCGGGACGGGGACAGGGAACACTGAAGCTTTCTTT; CDR3aa: CASSVGTGTGNTEAFF
v_gene: TRBV29-1; abundance: many; d_gene: .; j_gene: TRBJ1-4; CDR3nt: TGCAGCGTTATGAGTTCTACTAATGAAAAACTGTTTTTT; CDR3aa: CSVMSSTNEKLFF
v_gene: TRBV12-3/TRBV12-4; abundance: many; d_gene: TRBD2; j_gene: TRBJ2-7; CDR3nt: TGTGCCAGCAGTTTAGTTACCGGGACTACGAGCTCCTACGAGCAGTACTTC; CDR3aa: CASSLVTGTTSSYEQYF
v_gene: TRBV20-1; abundance: few; d_gene: .; j_gene: TRBJ1-1; CDR3nt: TGCAGTGCGCGGACTTGGGAGCCGAACACTGAAGCTTTCTTT; CDR3aa: CSARTWEPNTEAFF
v_gene: TRBV20-1; abundance: .; d_gene: TRBD1; j_gene: TRBJ2-1; CDR3nt: TGCAGTGCTAGCCCGGGACAGGGGACCCCATTACCTCCGTTCTTC; CDR3aa: CSASPGQGTPLPPFF
v_gene: TRBV6-2/TRBV6-3; abundance: .; d_gene: .; j_gene: TRBJ1-4; CDR3nt: TGTGCCAGCAGTTACGAGGGGGGCTGGATGCAAAAACTGTTTTTT; CDR3aa: CASSYEGGWMQKLFF
v_gene: TRBV11-1; abundance: many; d_gene: .; j_gene: TRBJ2-7; CDR3nt: TGTGCCAGCAGCTCCCCCGGGACACGATCATACGAGCAGTACTTC; CDR3aa: CASSSPGTRSYEQYF
v_gene: TRBV7-2; abundance: many; d_gene: .; j_gene: TRBJ1-2; CDR3nt: TGTGCCAGCAATGCAGGGCCTAACTATGGCTACACCTTC; CDR3aa: CASNAGPNYGYTF
v_gene: TRBV9; abundance: many; d_gene: .; j_gene: TRBJ2-5; CDR3nt: TGTGCCAGCAGCGTAGAGAGCGGACAAGAGACCCAGTACTTC; CDR3aa: CASSVESGQETQYF
v_gene: TRBV7-6; abundance: few; d_gene: .; j_gene: TRBJ1-4; CDR3nt: TGTGCCAGCAGCTTAGGGACAGCCAGTGCAACTAATGAAAAACTGTTTTTT; CDR3aa: CASSLGTASATNEKLFF
v_gene: TRBV6-5; abundance: .; d_gene: .; j_gene: TRBJ1-2; CDR3nt: TGTGCCAGCAGTTACGTACAACTAGCTAACTATGGCTACACCTTC; CDR3aa: CASSYVQLANYGYTF
v_gene: TRBV7-6; abundance: .; d_gene: TRBD1; j_gene: TRBJ1-4; CDR3nt: TGTGCCAGCAGCTTTTCGGGGGCGACAGGGGCTCCTAATGAAAAACTGTTTTTT; CDR3aa: CASSFSGATGAPNEKLFF
v_gene: TRBV15; abundance: many; d_gene: TRBD1; j_gene: TRBJ1-2; CDR3nt: TGTGCCACCCGATCAATAGACAGGGACTATGGCTACACCTTC; CDR3aa: CATRSIDRDYGYTF
v_gene: TRBV30; abundance: few; d_gene: .; j_gene: TRBJ2-7; CDR3nt: TGTGCCTGGAGTGTAGGGAGTGTCTACGAGCAGTACTTC; CDR3aa: CAWSVGSVYEQYF
v_gene: TRBV20-1; abundance: many; d_gene: .; j_gene: TRBJ1-6; CDR3nt: TGCAGTGCTAGAGGCCCAGGGAATTCACCCCTCCACTTT; CDR3aa: CSARGPGNSPLHF
v_gene: TRBV12-3/TRBV12-4; abundance: many; d_gene: TRBD1; j_gene: TRBJ2-3; CDR3nt: TGTGCCAGCAGTTTAAGGCAGGGGGCGGGTGGAGATACGCAGTATTTT; CDR3aa: CASSLRQGAGGDTQYF